The subject of this entry is one TCR beta chain. The antigen is unknown. TCRdb fed the reads into MiXCR, producing one record per CDR3 protein. In the table there are about 260,000 distinct CDR3 sequences, 9.1% of which are singletons. These data originate in a study of T cell repertoires in cytomegalovirus infection. The wider study: Based on public TCR beta signatures, there were indications of CMV infection and of a matching HLA type. Broader study findings: In two of eight donors, the top clonotype was HLA-C-restricted CMV-specific. Based on cumulative public TCR beta family frequency, carriers of CMV plus the relevant HLA were identified.

Germline CDR1 DFQATT, CDR2 SNEGSKA (reference sequence). Between the trimmed V and J ends, which lost 0 bases and 7 bases, there was a span of 9 bases. There are 12 residues in the CDR3. The rearrangement joins TRBV20-1 to TRBJ2-5; D possibly corresponds to TRBD2 (6 bases). The TCR sequence derives from a human donor in good health (CMV status not recorded). Some clones in this sample may be carry-over from other donors' samples. The sequenced material came from PBMCs. The CDR3 reads CSARDGGGTQYF. CDR3 nucleotide sequence: TGCAGTGCTAGAGATGGGGGAGGGACCCAGTACTTC.